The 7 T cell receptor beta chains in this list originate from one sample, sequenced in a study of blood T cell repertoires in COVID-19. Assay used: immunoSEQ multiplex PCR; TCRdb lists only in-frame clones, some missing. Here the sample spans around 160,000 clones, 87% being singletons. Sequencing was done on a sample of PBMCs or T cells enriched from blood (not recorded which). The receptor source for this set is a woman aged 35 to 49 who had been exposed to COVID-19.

The CDR3 coding sequence is TGTGCCAGCAGAGGGGGGACAGCAAACACTGAAGCTTTCTTT. Amino acid sequence: CASRGGTANTEAFF. The chain is built from TRBV9 and TRBJ1-1, with 7 bases matching TRBD1. The V segment lost 5 bases and the J segment 2 bases; nucleotides outside the gene matches: 6. Germline assignment: CDR1 SGDLS and CDR2 YYNGEE. This CDR3 comprises 14 residues. The full variable domain, rest sourced from reference TRBV9 and TRBJ1-1, is DSGVTQTPKHLITATGQRVTLRCSPRSGDLSVYWYQQSLDQGLQFLIQYYNGEERAKGNILERFSAQQFPDLHSELNLSSLELGDSALYFCASRGGTANTEAFFGQGTRLTVV.

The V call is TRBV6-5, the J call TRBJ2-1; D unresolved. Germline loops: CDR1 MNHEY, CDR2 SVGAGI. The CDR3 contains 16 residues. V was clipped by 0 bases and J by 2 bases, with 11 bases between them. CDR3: CASSYSARSPYNEQFF. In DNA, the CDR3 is TGTGCCAGCAGTTACTCGGCTAGAAGCCCCTACAATGAGCAGTTCTTC.

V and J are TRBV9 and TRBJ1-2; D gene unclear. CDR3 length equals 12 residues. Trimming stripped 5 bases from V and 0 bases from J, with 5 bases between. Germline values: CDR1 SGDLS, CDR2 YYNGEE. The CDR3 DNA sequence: TGTGCCAGCAGGGAGGCTAACTATGGCTACACCTTC. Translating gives CASREANYGYTF.

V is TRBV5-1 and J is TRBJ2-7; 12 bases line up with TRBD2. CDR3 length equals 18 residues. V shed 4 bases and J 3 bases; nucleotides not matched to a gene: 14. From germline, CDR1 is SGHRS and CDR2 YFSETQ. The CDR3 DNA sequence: TGCGCCAGCAGCACTGGACTAGCGGGAACCTCTCGCTACTACGAGCAGTACTTC. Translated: CASSTGLAGTSRYYEQYF. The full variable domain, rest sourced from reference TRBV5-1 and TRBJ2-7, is KAGVTQTPRYLIKTRGQQVTLSCSPISGHRSVSWYQQTPGQGLQFLFEYFSETQRNKGNFPGRFSGRQFSNSRSEMNVSTLELGDSALYLCASSTGLAGTSRYYEQYFGPGTRLTVT.

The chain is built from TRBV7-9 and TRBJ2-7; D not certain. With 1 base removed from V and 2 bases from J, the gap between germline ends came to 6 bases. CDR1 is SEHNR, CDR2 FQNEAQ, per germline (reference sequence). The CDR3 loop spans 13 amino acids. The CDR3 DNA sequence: TGTGCCAGCAGCTTAGACGCAGCCTACGAGCAGTACTTC. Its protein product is CASSLDAAYEQYF.

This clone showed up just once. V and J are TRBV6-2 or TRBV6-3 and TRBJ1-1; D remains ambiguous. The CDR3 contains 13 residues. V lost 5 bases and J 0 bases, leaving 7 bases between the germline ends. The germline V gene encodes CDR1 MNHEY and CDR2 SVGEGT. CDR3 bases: TGTGCCAGCAGTGACTACATGAACACTGAAGCTTTCTTT. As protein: CASSDYMNTEAFF.

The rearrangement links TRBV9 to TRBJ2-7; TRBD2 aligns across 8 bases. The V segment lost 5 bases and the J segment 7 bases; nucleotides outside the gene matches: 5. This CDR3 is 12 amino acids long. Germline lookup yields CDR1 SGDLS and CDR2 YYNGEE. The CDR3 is CASSLRGEEQYF. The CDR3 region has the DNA TGTGCCAGCAGTCTGCGGGGGGAGGAGCAGTACTTC.